This T cell receptor (beta chain) was retrieved from a study of T-cell memory formation after mild COVID-19. Background on the study: TCR clusters were mostly confined to one donor each. Study-level points and caveats: Second-wave clones that peaked on day 37 lacked confirmed SARS-CoV-2 specificity. Whereas later expanders leaned CD4+, clones contracting day 15 to 85 showed a balanced CD4/CD8 makeup. Contracting CD8+ clones were enriched in EMRA, CD4+ mainly in CM and EM.

This CDR3 has 15 amino acids. Trimming took off 0 bases at V and 8 bases at J, with 14 bases between the two ends. The germline CDR1 and CDR2 sequences are LGHNA and YSLEER. TCRdb re-called the 5' RACE reads with MiXCR, one entry per CDR3 protein. The data contain 100,000 to 150,000 distinct CDR3 sequences, about 16% of them singletons. As concerns this clonotype: Its target is unknown.

The sample was PBMCs or a T cell subset sorted from them (not recorded which). The source is an adult woman who had mild COVID-19 (a few samples of this study predate the infection). Cell type and time point are not known. This chain uses TRBV4-3 with TRBJ2-1; perhaps TRBD2 as D (5 bases). CDR3: CASSQDIGLSYEQFF. As DNA, the CDR3 is TGCGCCAGCAGCCAAGATATAGGACTCAGTTATGAGCAGTTCTTC.